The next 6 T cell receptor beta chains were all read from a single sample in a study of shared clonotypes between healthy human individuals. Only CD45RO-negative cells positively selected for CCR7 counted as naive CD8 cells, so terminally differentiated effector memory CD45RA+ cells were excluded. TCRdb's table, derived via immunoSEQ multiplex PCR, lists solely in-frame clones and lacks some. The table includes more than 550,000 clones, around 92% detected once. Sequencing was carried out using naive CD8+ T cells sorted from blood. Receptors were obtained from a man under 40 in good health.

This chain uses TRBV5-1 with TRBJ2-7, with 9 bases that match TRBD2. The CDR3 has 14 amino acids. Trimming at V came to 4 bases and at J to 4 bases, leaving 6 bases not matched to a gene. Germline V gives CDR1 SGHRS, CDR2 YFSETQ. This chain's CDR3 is CASSVGLAGYEQYF. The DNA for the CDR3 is TGCGCCAGCAGCGTGGGACTAGCAGGGTACGAGCAGTACTTC.

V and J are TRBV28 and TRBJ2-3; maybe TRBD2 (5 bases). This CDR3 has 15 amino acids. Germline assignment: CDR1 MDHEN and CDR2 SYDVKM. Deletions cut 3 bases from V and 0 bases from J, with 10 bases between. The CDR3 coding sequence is TGTGCCAGCAGTTTCCTAGCTGGGAGCACAGATACGCAGTATTTT. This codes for CASSFLAGSTDTQYF. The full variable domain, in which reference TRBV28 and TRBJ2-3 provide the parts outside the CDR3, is DVKVTQSSRYLVKRTGEKVFLECVQDMDHENMFWYRQDPGLGLRLIYFSYDVKMKEKGDIPEGYSVSREKKERFSLILESASTNQTSMYLCASSFLAGSTDTQYFGPGTRLTVL.

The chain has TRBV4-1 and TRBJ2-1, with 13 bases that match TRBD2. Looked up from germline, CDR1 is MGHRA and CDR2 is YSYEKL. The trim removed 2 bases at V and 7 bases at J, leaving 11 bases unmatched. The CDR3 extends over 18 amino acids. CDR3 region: CASSQYSTSGRDRNEQFF. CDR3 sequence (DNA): TGCGCCAGCAGCCAATATTCCACTAGCGGGAGGGACCGAAATGAGCAGTTCTTC.

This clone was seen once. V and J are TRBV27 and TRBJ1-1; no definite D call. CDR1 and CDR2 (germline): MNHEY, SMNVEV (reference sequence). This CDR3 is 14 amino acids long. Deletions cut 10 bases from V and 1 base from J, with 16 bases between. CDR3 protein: CATMVREGNTEAFF. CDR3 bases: TGTGCCACCATGGTGAGGGAGGGGAACACTGAAGCTTTCTTT.

The CDR3 nucleotides are TGTGCCAGCAGCCTAATAAACGGGGATGAGCAGTTCTTC. This codes for CASSLINGDEQFF. The V and J genes are TRBV6-6 and TRBJ2-1, with a weak D call TRBD2 (5 bases). The germline gives CDR1 MNHNY, CDR2 SVGAGI (reference sequence). The CDR3 is made up of 13 amino acids. Trimming removed 6 bases from V and 8 bases from J, with 14 bases in between.

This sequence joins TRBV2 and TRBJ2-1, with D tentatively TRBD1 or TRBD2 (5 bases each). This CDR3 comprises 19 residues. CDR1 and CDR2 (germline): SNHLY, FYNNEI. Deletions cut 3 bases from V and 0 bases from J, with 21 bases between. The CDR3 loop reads CASSDPRGGEGRSYNEQFF. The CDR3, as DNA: TGTGCCAGCAGTGACCCCCGAGGCGGCGAGGGACGCTCCTACAATGAGCAGTTCTTC.